This T cell receptor beta chain was sequenced for a study of siplizumab effects on memory and regulatory T cells. Notes on the study in general: Siplizumab significantly lowered the alloreactive sequences that could be traced to unstimulated CD4+ memory cells.

Sequencing was performed with immunoSEQ multiplex PCR; in TCRdb, only in-frame clones are kept and a portion is missing. In the table there are about 100,000 clones, approximately 94% of which are singletons. Regarding this clone: Its matching antigen is unknown.

Germline CDR1 and CDR2: MNHEY and SVGAGI. This CDR3 has 14 residues. Trimming stripped 6 bases from V and 6 bases from J, with 17 bases between. The receptor's source is a human donor in good health. The specimen sequenced was non-Treg CD4+ T cells sorted from blood. The chain links TRBV6-5 to TRBJ1-2; D may be TRBD1 (5 bases). In DNA, the CDR3 is TGTGCCAGCAGGGATCCCGAGGGGCGCCATGGCTACACCTTC. Translating gives CASRDPEGRHGYTF.